The T cell receptor beta chain described here comes from a study of blood T cells in healthy people across ages. Findings and limits, study-wide: Estimated diversity that came from one million T cells was considered an underestimate. Per-million-T-cell TCR beta diversity fell roughly linearly with age.

This clonotype was seen a few times. Its target is unknown. The authors ran a second PCR of about 7 to 12 cycles using a sample-barcoded 5' primer and a J-beta primer mix. TCRdb recomputed calls from the 5' RACE reads with MiXCR, one row per CDR3 protein. The repertoire includes about 810,000 distinct CDR3 sequences, about 37% of them detected once, and roughly 13% sits in the top ten. There are 17 residues in the CDR3. V lost 4 bases to trimming and J lost 4 bases; unmatched junction nucleotides: 8. The germline V gene encodes CDR1 ENHRY and CDR2 SYGVKD. The sequenced sample was blood. The chain employs TRBV10-3 and TRBJ2-7; 15 bases fit TRBD2. The TCR originated in a man younger than 30 in good health. CDR3 loop: CAISGTGLAGGRYEQYF. For the CDR3, the DNA is TGTGCCATCAGTGGAACTGGACTAGCGGGGGGGAGGTACGAGCAGTACTTC.